The rows below give T cell receptor beta chains drawn from one sample of a study of blood T cell repertoires in COVID-19. Sequencing used immunoSEQ multiplex PCR; TCRdb keeps in-frame clones, though not all of them. The sample shows 150,000 to 200,000 clones, approximately 80% of them seen only once. Sequenced sample: PBMCs or T cells enriched from blood (not recorded which). These receptors originate from a woman in her fifties or sixties with acute COVID-19. CDR3s include the opening cysteine and the closing phenylalanine or tryptophan. The D gene is left open where the match is weak. Rows give clone size only sometimes, using once, few, many, or a class for an expanded clone.

abundance	v_gene	j_gene	d_gene	CDR3nt	CDR3aa
once	TRBV2	TRBJ2-3	TRBD1	TGTGCCAGCAGTGGACAGGGTTGGACAGATACGCAGTATTTT	CASSGQGWTDTQYF
-	TRBV19	TRBJ2-5	TRBD1	TGTGCCAGTAGTACCGGGACAGGGGGCGGAGAGACCCAGTACTTC	CASSTGTGGGETQYF
-	TRBV7-8	TRBJ1-1	-	TGTGCCAGCAGCCAAGGGGGAATCGGGAGGACCATGGGGGATTATGAAGCTTTCTTT	CASSQGGIGRTMGDYEAFF
-	TRBV6-5	TRBJ2-2	-	TGTGCCAGCAGCGCGCAGGGAACCGGGGAGCTGTTTTTT	CASSAQGTGELFF
few	TRBV7-7	TRBJ2-2	-	TGTGCCAGCAGCTTAGTACCCGGGACTCCCCGCCCTAACACCGGGGAGCTGTTTTTT	CASSLVPGTPRPNTGELFF
-	TRBV18	TRBJ2-2	-	TGTGCCAGCTCACCAATCGGGGAGATAAGGGAGCTGTTTTTT	CASSPIGEIRELFF
-	TRBV28	TRBJ1-5	TRBD1	TGTGCCAGCAGTTCCATAGGGACAGTTTATAGCAATCAGCCCCAGCATTTT	CASSSIGTVYSNQPQHF
-	TRBV7-2	TRBJ2-6	TRBD2	TGTGCCAGCAGCTTAGGACTAGCGAGAGGTGCTGGGGCCAACGTCCTGACTTTC	CASSLGLARGAGANVLTF
-	TRBV6-5	TRBJ1-1	TRBD1	TGTGCCAGCAGTTACACAGGGGGCACTGAAGCTTTCTTT	CASSYTGGTEAFF
-	TRBV6-5	TRBJ1-5	TRBD1	TGTGCCAGCAGTTCGGACAGGGGAAGAAATCAGCCCCAGCATTTT	CASSSDRGRNQPQHF
-	TRBV10-3	TRBJ1-1	TRBD1	TGTGCCATCAGAGAACAGGGGATGGGGGAAGCTTTCTTT	CAIREQGMGEAFF
-	TRBV10-1	TRBJ2-2	TRBD2	TGCGCCAGCAGTGCGACTAGCGGGGGGGCAGTCACCGGGGAGCTGTTTTTT	CASSATSGGAVTGELFF
once	TRBV7-8	TRBJ2-1	TRBD2	TGTGCCAGCAGCTTATATCGGGGGGGTTATGAGCAGTTCTTC	CASSLYRGGYEQFF
-	TRBV11-2	TRBJ2-3	-	TGTGCCAGCAGCTTAGGACAGGCGGTTTTGGCAGATACGCAGTATTTT	CASSLGQAVLADTQYF
-	TRBV18	TRBJ1-3	-	TGTGCCAGCTCACTCACAGGGACCGGAAACACCATATATTTT	CASSLTGTGNTIYF
-	TRBV5-6	TRBJ1-1	-	TGTGCCAGCAGCTTTCGGGGGGAAACTGAAGCTTTCTTT	CASSFRGETEAFF
-	TRBV19	TRBJ1-5	TRBD1	TGTGCCAGTGGGGGACAGGGGGTCAGTCAGCCCCAGCATTTT	CASGGQGVSQPQHF
-	TRBV28	TRBJ1-2	-	TGTGCCAGCTCTTGGGTCAGGGGTCATGGCTACACCTTC	CASSWVRGHGYTF
-	TRBV5-6	TRBJ1-2	TRBD1	TGTGCCAGCAGTCCCGTGGGACAGCTCCACACTGGCTACACCTTC	CASSPVGQLHTGYTF
-	TRBV18	TRBJ1-2	TRBD1	TGTGCCAGCTCACCATCGGCGTTGGGACAGGTCTTGTATGGCTACACCTTC	CASSPSALGQVLYGYTF
-	TRBV20-1	TRBJ1-2	-	TGCAGTGGAGGGTCCTATGGCTACACCTTC	CSGGSYGYTF
-	TRBV30	TRBJ2-2	TRBD2	TGTGCCTGGAACTTACAGGCGGGAGGGATGAACACCGGGGAGCTGTTTTTT	CAWNLQAGGMNTGELFF
-	TRBV29-1	TRBJ1-3	-	TGCAGCGCCCTAGGTTCGACCTTCTTTTCTGGAAACACCATATATTTT	CSALGSTFFSGNTIYF
-	TRBV7-9	TRBJ1-2	-	TGTGCCAGCAGCTCGACAGGAGATAACTATGGCTACACCTTC	CASSSTGDNYGYTF
-	TRBV11-3	TRBJ2-5	-	TGTGCCAGCAGCTTAGGAAGACTAGGTGTGGGGGAGACCCAGTACTTC	CASSLGRLGVGETQYF
-	TRBV6-5	TRBJ1-5	-	TGTGCCAGCAGTCGGAACGGCAGGGTGTATCAGCCCCAGCATTTT	CASSRNGRVYQPQHF
-	TRBV11-2	TRBJ2-5	TRBD2	TGTGCCAGCAGCTTAGATCCCCGGACTAGCGGGGGGAGTCTAGAGACCCAGTACTTC	CASSLDPRTSGGSLETQYF
-	TRBV14	TRBJ1-4	-	TGTGCCAGCAGCCAAGAGGCGGGGGCAACTAATGAAAAACTGTTTTTT	CASSQEAGATNEKLFF
-	TRBV3-1/TRBV3-2	TRBJ2-1	-	TGTGCCAGCAGCCAAGGGGACGGACAGAATTCGTACAATGAGCAGTTCTTC	CASSQGDGQNSYNEQFF
-	TRBV29-1	TRBJ2-7	TRBD2	TGCAGCGGGGGACTAGCGGGAGTATTGGGCGAGCAGTACTTC	CSGGLAGVLGEQYF
-	TRBV5-1	TRBJ2-7	TRBD1	TGCGCCAGCAGTCTCAGACAGGGGGCAGGAGAGCAGTACTTC	CASSLRQGAGEQYF
-	TRBV11-2	TRBJ1-1	-	TGTGCCAGCAGCCCAGGGAGGGGGAAGCGAGCTTTCTTT	CASSPGRGKRAFF
-	TRBV6-6	TRBJ2-7	TRBD1	TGTGCCAGCAGGACAAGGGGGACAGGGTATTGGGAGCAGTACTTC	CASRTRGTGYWEQYF
-	TRBV7-6	TRBJ1-2	-	TGTGCCAGCAGCTTATCAGGGCATGGCTACACCTTC	CASSLSGHGYTF
-	TRBV28	TRBJ1-4	TRBD1	TGTGCCAGCAGCCCAGGACAGGGAAGGGAAAAACTGTTTTTT	CASSPGQGREKLFF
-	TRBV7-2	TRBJ1-1	-	TGTGCCAGCAGCTTAGTACAGCCCACTGAAGCTTTCTTT	CASSLVQPTEAFF
-	TRBV7-2	TRBJ2-5	-	TGTGCCAGCAGCTTAGGTGCAGGGGAAGGGACCCAGTACTTC	CASSLGAGEGTQYF
-	TRBV5-3	TRBJ2-5	-	TGTGCCAGAAGCTTTTTCCGGGATCACCACGAGACCCAGTACTTC	CARSFFRDHHETQYF
-	TRBV24-1	TRBJ2-6	TRBD1	TGTGCCACCAGTGATGCGGACAGGGCTGGGGCCAACGTCCTGACTTTC	CATSDADRAGANVLTF
-	TRBV7-2	TRBJ1-1	-	TGTGCCAGCAGCTTAGTAGTCAGGGGCACTGAAGCTTTCTTT	CASSLVVRGTEAFF
-	TRBV27	TRBJ1-2	-	TGTGCCAGCAGGTCGACAGGCCACTATGGCTACACCTTC	CASRSTGHYGYTF
-	TRBV7-2	TRBJ2-7	TRBD2	TGTGCCAGCAGCTCGAACCCGGGCGGGAGTGGGAACGAGCAGTACTTC	CASSSNPGGSGNEQYF
-	TRBV6-2/TRBV6-3	TRBJ2-1	TRBD2	TGTGCCAGCAGTTACTCGAAGGCCCGAGGACTAGGCGATCTTGAGCAGTTCTTC	CASSYSKARGLGDLEQFF
-	TRBV2	TRBJ2-1	TRBD2	TGTGCCAGCAGTGAAGTGACTAGCGACAATGAGCAGTTCTTC	CASSEVTSDNEQFF
-	TRBV7-2	TRBJ1-2	TRBD1	TGTGCCAGCAGCCCGCCAAACGGCAGGGGGCGAGATGGCTACACCTTC	CASSPPNGRGRDGYTF
-	TRBV10-3	TRBJ2-1	-	TGTGCCATCTCAGAGGGAGCGGCGGAAAATGAGCAGTTCTTC	CAISEGAAENEQFF